One and the same sample provided the 28 T cell receptor beta chains below, sequenced in a study of radiotherapy plus CTLA-4 blockade in lung cancer. Repertoires were generated with immunoSEQ multiplex PCR, while TCRdb's copy carries only in-frame clones and drops some. The sample comprises 35,000 to 50,000 clones, roughly 76% of which are singletons, and about 3.8% rests with the top ten. Specimen: peripheral blood, collected from a patient treated with radiotherapy plus ipilimumab. These receptors originate from a human donor with non-small cell lung cancer who had a complete response to radiotherapy plus ipilimumab.

The V and J genes are TRBV19 and TRBJ2-7; 8 positions agree with TRBD2. The CDR3 loop spans 15 amino acids. Per germline, CDR1 LNHDA and CDR2 SQIVND (reference sequence). The J segment lost 4 bases and the V segment lost 0 bases, leaving 5 bases of the junction unmatched. CDR3 protein: CASSIDQRGFYEQYF. The CDR3 DNA reads as TGTGCCAGTAGTATAGATCAGCGGGGGTTTTACGAGCAGTACTTC.

The chain couples TRBV19 to TRBJ1-1; no clear D. CDR1 and CDR2 from the germline V gene are LNHDA and SQIVND (reference sequence). This CDR3 has 12 amino acids. Trimming pared 4 bases from V and 3 bases from J, leaving 6 bases between. This chain's CDR3 is CASSTGYTEAFF. Here the CDR3 DNA reads TGTGCCAGTAGTACAGGTTACACTGAAGCTTTCTTT.

To note about this clone: At one of its ends the junction is not consistent with the germline gene, which may arise from a read error. The J gene is TRBJ2-7, the V gene TRBV9, with TRBD2 matching over 7 bases. Germline CDR1 and CDR2: SGDLS and YYNGEE. The CDR3 spans 13 residues. CDR3 sequence (DNA): TGTGCCAGCAGCGGTGGGGAGGGCTTAAGCCCTCACTTC. Its translation is CASSGGEGLSPHF.

The chain uses TRBV19 and TRBJ2-5; 7 positions agree with TRBD1. Germline V gene lookup returns CDR1 LNHDA and CDR2 SQIVND (reference sequence). The CDR3 length is 14 residues. V was clipped by 6 bases and J by 1 base; unmatched bases: 5. CDR3 sequence (DNA): TGTGCCAGTAGACCCCGACAGGGCCAAGAGACCCAGTACTTC. Its protein product is CASRPRQGQETQYF. Supplemented by reference TRBV19 and TRBJ2-5, the full variable domain reads DGGITQSPKYLFRKEGQNVTLSCEQNLNHDAMYWYRQDPGQGLRLIYYSQIVNDFQKGDIAEGYSVSREKKESFPLTVTSAQKNPTAFYLCASRPRQGQETQYFGPGTRLLVL.

The rearrangement joins TRBV5-1 to TRBJ2-7; D possibly corresponds to TRBD1 (5 bases). Germline V gene data show CDR1 as SGHRS and CDR2 as YFSETQ. This CDR3 has 14 residues. V lost 0 bases, J lost 4 bases, and 11 bases lay in between. The CDR3 is CASSLEGNPYEQYF. The CDR3 nucleotides are TGCGCCAGCAGCTTGGAGGGGAACCCGTACGAGCAGTACTTC.

In nucleotides, the CDR3 is TGCAGCGTTCGGACTAGCGGGAGGCTTACCTACGAGCAGTACTTC. Translated: CSVRTSGRLTYEQYF. The rearrangement uses TRBV29-1 and TRBJ2-7; 14 nucleotides align to TRBD2. The CDR3 has 15 amino acids. From germline, CDR1 is SQVTM and CDR2 ANQGSEA. J lost 2 bases, V lost 5 bases, and 5 bases had no gene match.

A few counts support this clone. This chain uses TRBV4-2 with TRBJ2-3; 12 bases line up with TRBD2. Germline CDR1 reads LGHNA; CDR2 reads YNFKEQ. The CDR3 is 17 amino acids. With V trimmed by 8 bases and J by 7 bases, 16 bases remained unmatched. The CDR3 here is CASASGLAGSMGNTQYF. The CDR3 DNA is TGTGCCAGCGCCTCTGGACTAGCGGGATCTATGGGGAATACGCAGTATTTT.

The gene calls are TRBV5-5 and TRBJ1-5; D ambiguous. Per germline, CDR1 SGHKS and CDR2 YYEKEE (reference sequence). This CDR3 region has 15 residues. The germline V and J ends were trimmed by 4 bases and 2 bases, with 13 bases remaining between them. CDR3 loop: CASSAEGRGNQPQHF. In nucleotides, the CDR3 is TGTGCCAGCAGCGCGGAGGGTCGGGGCAATCAGCCCCAGCATTTT.

The chain combines TRBV6-4 with TRBJ2-3, with a possible D match to TRBD2 (6 bases). V lost 6 bases and J lost 1, with 8 bases in between. The CDR3 runs 13 residues. Germline V gene data show CDR1 as MRHNA and CDR2 as SNTAGT. The CDR3 sequence: CASSQRGTDTQYF. The CDR3 region has the DNA TGTGCCAGCAGCCAGCGGGGCACAGATACGCAGTATTTT.

The chain is built from TRBV11-3 and TRBJ2-1, with 7 bases aligning to TRBD2. The ends lost 5 bases at V and 4 bases at J; junction bases unmatched: 8. CDR3 length: 15 residues. Germline CDR1 reads SGHNT; CDR2 reads YENEEA. The CDR3: CASSPGGIGYNEQFF. The DNA for the CDR3 is TGTGCCAGCAGCCCCGGGGGGATAGGTTACAATGAGCAGTTCTTC.

The V call is TRBV29-1, the J call TRBJ2-5; tentative D call: TRBD2 (6 bases). V dropped 7 bases and J dropped 5 bases, with 8 bases sitting between them. The germline V gene has CDR1 SQVTM and CDR2 ANQGSEA. This CDR3 spans 10 amino acids. The CDR3 region is CSGGGETQYF. The CDR3 nucleotides are TGCAGCGGAGGAGGGGAGACCCAGTACTTC.

The genes are TRBV5-1 and TRBJ1-3; 9 bases are shared with TRBD1. Germline loops: CDR1 SGHRS, CDR2 YFSETQ. CDR3 length: 16 amino acids. The V gene end was trimmed by 0 bases and the J gene end by 0 bases; junction bases not matched to a gene: 1. CDR3 residues: CASSLGDRASGNTIYF. The CDR3 DNA reads TGCGCCAGCAGCTTGGGGGACAGGGCCTCTGGAAACACCATATATTTT. Full variable domain (missing parts from reference TRBV5-1 and TRBJ1-3): KAGVTQTPRYLIKTRGQQVTLSCSPISGHRSVSWYQQTPGQGLQFLFEYFSETQRNKGNFPGRFSGRQFSNSRSEMNVSTLELGDSALYLCASSLGDRASGNTIYFGEGSWLTVV.

V is TRBV5-1 and J is TRBJ2-7, with TRBD1 matching 7 bases. This CDR3 is 18 amino acids long. Germline-derived CDR1 and CDR2 are SGHRS and YFSETQ. V shed 0 bases and J 0 bases; nucleotides not matched to a gene: 12. CDR3 DNA sequence: TGCGCCAGCAGCTTGGGAGCCGGAGACAGGGTTAACTCCTACGAGCAGTACTTC. This codes for CASSLGAGDRVNSYEQYF.

This clone was recorded once. The chain uses TRBV4-3 and TRBJ2-5; TRBD2 is a possible D gene (6 bases). The J call may be incorrect, as the DNA end agrees better with TRBJ2-7. The CDR3 is 14 amino acids. Germline V lookup: CDR1 LGHNA, CDR2 YSLEER. The CDR3 DNA reads TGCGCCAGCAGCCAAGGACGCGGGGACTACGAGCAGTACTTC. Translation gives CASSQGRGDYEQYF.

CDR3 coding DNA: TGTGCCAGCAGCTTGGTAACGCGAGGCTACACCTTC. This translates into CASSLVTRGYTF. The chain joins TRBV5-6 to TRBJ1-2, with D uncertain. Between the trimmed V and J ends, which lost 0 bases and 8 bases, there was a span of 8 bases. CDR1 and CDR2 from the germline V gene are SGHDT and YYEEEE. This CDR3 contains 12 residues.

This chain links TRBV7-7 with TRBJ2-3, with TRBD2 matching 7 bases. Germline lookup yields CDR1 SSHAT and CDR2 FNYEAQ (reference sequence). J was trimmed by 8 bases and V by 1 base; bases with no gene match: 12. The CDR3 covers 16 residues. The CDR3, as DNA: TGTGCCAGCAGCTTAGGTCTGGGAGGGCAGGCAGGTACGCAGTATTTT. As protein: CASSLGLGGQAGTQYF.

The chain is built from TRBV6-5 and TRBJ1-1; D remains unclear. CDR1 and CDR2 from the germline V gene are MNHEY and SVGAGI. The V gene lost 6 bases and the J gene lost 1 base, with 9 bases spanning the gap. The length of the CDR3 is 13 residues. CDR3 in amino acids: CASSIRENTEAFF. CDR3 in DNA: TGTGCCAGCAGCATACGCGAGAACACTGAAGCTTTCTTT.

This clone was recorded once. The chain uses TRBV9 and TRBJ2-3, with TRBD2 matching over 7 bases. Germline CDR1 SGDLS, CDR2 YYNGEE. The CDR3 sequence is 17 residues long. The V and J ends lost 0 bases and 1 base, in that order; junction bases with no gene match: 8. The CDR3 sequence is CASSVGGGFYRTDTQYF. The CDR3 nucleotides are TGTGCCAGCAGCGTAGGGGGGGGTTTTTATCGCACAGATACGCAGTATTTT.

This chain links TRBV18 with TRBJ2-7; TRBD2 is a possible D gene (5 bases). The CDR3 is made up of 15 amino acids. The V end lost 6 bases, the J end lost 3 bases, and 18 bases lay between the germline ends. Germline assignment: CDR1 KGHSH and CDR2 LQKENI. DNA of the CDR3: TGTGCCAGCTCCCGCGATGGAGGCGCCTACTACGAGCAGTACTTC. It codes for CASSRDGGAYYEQYF.

This chain uses TRBV7-2 with TRBJ2-3; 7 bases agree with TRBD2. The CDR3 consists of 17 residues. CDR1 is SGHTA, CDR2 FQGNSA, per germline. J was trimmed by 6 bases and V by 4 bases; bases with no gene match: 16. CDR3 DNA: TGTGCCAGCAGCTGGGAGGGAGGACTTTCACTCAGGGATACGCAGTATTTT. Its translation: CASSWEGGLSLRDTQYF.

The chain carries TRBV19 and TRBJ1-5, with 7 bases aligning to TRBD1. Trimming removed 4 bases from V and 4 bases from J; junction bases left unmatched: 7. CDR1 and CDR2 from the germline V gene are LNHDA and SQIVND (reference sequence). The CDR3 runs to 15 residues. The CDR3 bases are TGTGCCAGTAGTAGCTTAGGGACAGCAAATCAGCCCCAGCATTTT. Its protein product is CASSSLGTANQPQHF.

The chain combines TRBV5-1 with TRBJ1-1, with D uncertain. The CDR3 is 12 residues long. V was cut by 0 bases and J by 6 bases, with 6 bases left in between. The V gene's germline CDR1 is SGHRS and CDR2 YFSETQ. This CDR3 reads CASSLAGSEAFF. The CDR3, as DNA: TGCGCCAGCAGCTTGGCGGGGTCTGAAGCTTTCTTT.

This clone was counted between two and nine times. CDR3 coding DNA: TGTGCCAGCAGTGCCCCCGGGACACCCGAGGGAGAGACCCAGTACTTC. Translation: CASSAPGTPEGETQYF. The V and J genes are TRBV6-1 and TRBJ2-5; tentative D call: TRBD1 (6 bases). CDR3 length: 16 residues. The germline CDR1 and CDR2 sequences are MNHNS and SASEGT. Trimming pared 4 bases from V and 4 bases from J, leaving 19 bases between.

This clone was seen a few times. V usage is TRBV6-4 and J usage is TRBJ2-3; the match to TRBD1 covers 11 bases. Germline trimming cut 4 bases from V and 4 bases from J; bases unmatched to any gene: 1. The length of the CDR3 is 14 residues. Germline V lookup: CDR1 MRHNA, CDR2 SNTAGT. CDR3 loop: CASSGTGGADTQYF. CDR3 coding DNA: TGTGCCAGCAGTGGGACAGGGGGCGCAGATACGCAGTATTTT.

The count of this clone is one. The gene calls are TRBV7-9 and TRBJ2-1, with 9 nucleotides matching TRBD2. V shed 4 bases and J 9 bases; nucleotides not matched to a gene: 13. CDR1 is SEHNR, CDR2 FQNEAQ, per germline (reference sequence). The CDR3 sequence is 16 residues long. CDR3 sequence reads: CASSSSRSSGKGEQFF. DNA for the CDR3: TGTGCCAGCAGCTCAAGTAGGTCTAGCGGGAAGGGTGAGCAGTTCTTC.

V usage is TRBV7-2 and J usage is TRBJ2-1, with 10 bases identical to TRBD2. This CDR3 is 16 amino acids long. J gave up 5 bases and V 4 bases, and 8 bases lay outside the gene matches. Looked up from germline, CDR1 is SGHTA and CDR2 is FQGNSA. This chain's CDR3 is CASSSSPSGGDNEQFF. In nucleotides, the CDR3 is TGTGCCAGCAGCTCCTCTCCTAGCGGGGGAGACAATGAGCAGTTCTTC.

The genes are TRBV2 and TRBJ1-1; no clear D. Germline assignment: CDR1 SNHLY and CDR2 FYNNEI. The CDR3 has 14 residues. The V gene lost 2 bases and the J gene lost 4 bases, with 11 bases spanning the gap. This chain's CDR3 is CASSERLSGTEAFF. The CDR3, as DNA: TGTGCCAGCAGTGAAAGACTCAGCGGCACTGAAGCTTTCTTT. The variable domain in full, with the rest retrieved from reference TRBV2 and TRBJ1-1, is EPEVTQTPSHQVTQMGQEVILRCVPISNHLYFYWYRQILGQKVEFLVSFYNNEISEKSEIFDDQFSVERPDGSNFTLKIRSTKLEDSAMYFCASSERLSGTEAFFGQGTRLTVV.

The chain recombines TRBV10-3 with TRBJ1-2, with 7 bases identical to TRBD1. The CDR3 has 17 residues. J was trimmed by 4 bases and V by 10 bases; bases with no gene match: 21. The germline V gene has CDR1 ENHRY and CDR2 SYGVKD. The CDR3 region is CATNKGAGGPTFYGYTF. For the CDR3, the DNA is TGTGCCACCAACAAAGGGGCAGGGGGACCTACCTTCTATGGCTACACCTTC.